These 17 T cell receptor beta chains were sequenced from one sample in a study of T cells in Graves' hyperthyroidism and ophthalmopathy. It was RNA transcripts that yielded the amplified TCR beta CDR3 regions. First-round RT-PCR of the TCR CDR3 relied on the HTBI primer set. In TCRdb, the multiplex PCR reads were re-called with MiXCR into one record per CDR3 protein. The sample shows more than 600,000 distinct CDR3 sequences, roughly 17% of them seen only once. The specimen sequenced was blood. All receptors derive from a man younger than 35 with Graves' hyperthyroidism.

This clonotype showed up many times. The rearrangement uses TRBV24-1 and TRBJ2-1; 11 nucleotides align to TRBD2. Trimming cost V 4 bases and J 8 bases; bases outside gene matches: 6. The germline V gene encodes CDR1 KGHDR and CDR2 SFDVKD. This CDR3 spans 15 amino acids. The CDR3 region has the DNA TGTGCCACCAGTGAGGATAGCGGGAGGGGCTATGAGCAGTTCTTC. Protein product: CATSEDSGRGYEQFF.

The V and J genes are TRBV11-2 and TRBJ2-3, with 7 positions matching TRBD2. The CDR3 loop spans 15 amino acids. After removal of 0 bases from V and 5 bases from J, the junction contained 5 bases not matched to a gene. Germline CDR1 reads SGHAT; CDR2 reads FQNNGV. CDR3 loop: CASSLEAGVLDTQYF. The CDR3 nucleotides read TGTGCCAGCAGCTTAGAGGCGGGAGTCTTAGATACGCAGTATTTT. Filled out from reference TRBV11-2 and TRBJ2-3, the complete variable domain reads EAGVAQSPRYKIIEKRQSVAFWCNPISGHATLYWYQQILGQGPKLLIQFQNNGVVDDSQLPKDRFSAERLKGVDSTLKIQPAKLEDSAVYLCASSLEAGVLDTQYFGPGTRLTVL.

This clonotype occurred many times. The chain carries TRBV18 and TRBJ2-7; unclear D gene. Germline V lookup: CDR1 KGHSH, CDR2 LQKENI. The CDR3 is 13 amino acids. The V gene lost 0 bases and the J gene lost 2 bases, with 5 bases spanning the gap. CDR3 residues: CASSPPSTYEQYF. CDR3 DNA: TGTGCCAGCTCACCACCGTCGACCTACGAGCAGTACTTC.

The genes are TRBV25-1 and TRBJ2-1, with 7 bases lining up with TRBD2. The V gene end was trimmed by 5 bases and the J gene end by 0 bases; junction bases not matched to a gene: 7. This CDR3 has 16 residues. Germline V gene lookup returns CDR1 MGHDK and CDR2 SYGVNS. CDR3 sequence reads: CASSSPSGRSYNEQFF. CDR3 sequence (DNA): TGTGCCAGCAGTTCCCCTAGCGGTCGCTCCTACAATGAGCAGTTCTTC.

The rearrangement links TRBV3-1 to TRBJ1-1; TRBD1 is a possible D gene (5 bases). The V end lost 3 bases, the J end lost 4 bases, and 12 bases lay between the germline ends. The CDR3 is 14 residues long. CDR1 and CDR2 from the germline V gene are LGHDT and YNNKEL (reference sequence). CDR3 coding DNA: TGTGCCAGCAGCCAGGCCGGCAGGGCCACTGAAGCTTTCTTT. This encodes CASSQAGRATEAFF. Full variable domain (rest looked up from reference TRBV3-1 and TRBJ1-1): DTAVSQTPKYLVTQMGNDKSIKCEQNLGHDTMYWYKQDSKKFLKIMFSYNNKELIINETVPNRFSPKSPDKAHLNLHINSLELGDSAVYFCASSQAGRATEAFFGQGTRLTVV.

The rearrangement joins TRBV10-3 to TRBJ1-3; possible D gene TRBD1, 5 bases. Trimming took 4 bases from V and 10 from J, leaving 8 bases between them. Germline loops: CDR1 ENHRY, CDR2 SYGVKD. The CDR3 runs 11 residues. The CDR3 here is CAISAGGTIYF. The CDR3 nucleotides read TGTGCCATCAGTGCGGGGGGAACCATATATTTT.

This clonotype has just a few counts. The rearrangement uses TRBV12-3 or TRBV12-4 and TRBJ2-2, with 9 bases lining up with TRBD1. This CDR3 has 15 residues. Germline trimming cut 10 bases from V and 5 bases from J; bases unmatched to any gene: 11. Here the CDR3 reads CATQSTGGGTGELFF. The CDR3 DNA sequence: TGTGCCACCCAATCGACAGGGGGAGGGACCGGGGAGCTGTTTTTT.

This clonotype was observed at least ten times. The rearrangement links TRBV12-3 or TRBV12-4 to TRBJ1-2; D gene uncertain. The CDR3 loop spans 14 amino acids. V was pared by 2 bases and J by 4 bases, with 11 bases between. The DNA of the CDR3 is TGTGCCAGCAGTTTAAGGACGGACCCCTATGGCTACACCTTC. This translates into CASSLRTDPYGYTF.

This clonotype appeared many times. V usage is TRBV6-1 and J usage is TRBJ1-2; the match to TRBD1 covers 7 bases. Germline V gene sequence: CDR1 MNHNS, CDR2 SASEGT. V lost 5 bases to trimming and J lost 5 bases; unmatched junction nucleotides: 8. This CDR3 has 14 residues. For the CDR3, the DNA is TGTGCCAGCAGTTATTCCGGGACAGCTTATGGCTACACCTTC. This sequence encodes CASSYSGTAYGYTF.

This clonotype has a count of ten or more. The gene calls are TRBV7-2 and TRBJ2-7; 11 bases match TRBD2. The germline gives CDR1 SGHTA, CDR2 FQGNSA. V gave up 5 bases and J gave up 1 base; unmatched junction bases: 4. The CDR3 contains 15 residues. Here the CDR3 reads CASSRGLAESYEQYF. CDR3 nucleotide sequence: TGTGCCAGCAGCCGGGGACTAGCGGAATCCTACGAGCAGTACTTC.

This clonotype was counted a few times. The gene calls are TRBV9 and TRBJ1-5; no clear D. V lost 0 bases and J 0 bases, leaving 10 bases between the germline ends. From germline, CDR1 is SGDLS and CDR2 YYNGEE. The CDR3 runs 16 residues. The DNA for the CDR3 is TGTGCCAGCAGCGTAGATAGGACCCATAGCAATCAGCCCCAGCATTTT. Amino acid sequence: CASSVDRTHSNQPQHF.

This clonotype was observed many times. The CDR3 DNA reads as TGTGCCAGCACTCGCATGGGACTAGCGCAGGAGACCCAGTACTTC. Translating gives CASTRMGLAQETQYF. V and J are TRBV7-9 and TRBJ2-5; 10 nucleotides line up with TRBD2. CDR3 length equals 15 residues. CDR1 SEHNR and CDR2 FQNEAQ come from the germline V gene (reference sequence). Unmatched junction bases numbered 10, after V lost 7 bases and J lost 5 bases.

This clonotype came up a few times. This chain connects TRBV18 to TRBJ1-1; no clear D. V gave up 4 bases and J gave up 9 bases, with 12 bases separating them. CDR1 is KGHSH, CDR2 LQKENI, per germline. CDR3 length equals 12 residues. The CDR3 coding sequence is TGTGCCAGCTCACTTCAGGCGATGCAAGCTTTCTTT. Translated, it gives CASSLQAMQAFF.

This clonotype was detected ten times or more. V gene TRBV30 combines with J gene TRBJ1-4; D is uncertain. Germline CDR1 is GTSNPN and CDR2 is SVGIG (reference sequence). The CDR3 length is 16 residues. V gave up 1 base and J gave up 0 bases, with 12 bases separating them. The CDR3 DNA follows: TGTGCCTGGAGTGCCTATAGCGGTGCAACTAATGAAAAACTGTTTTTT. It codes for CAWSAYSGATNEKLFF. Looking up the rest from reference TRBV30 and TRBJ1-4 gives the full variable domain: SQTIHQWPATLVQPVGSPLSLECTVEGTSNPNLYWYRQAAGRGLQLLFYSVGIGQISSEVPQNLSASRPQDRQFILSSKKLLLSDSGFYLCAWSAYSGATNEKLFFGSGTQLSVL.

This clonotype was detected many times. V is TRBV20-1 and J is TRBJ2-7; 7 nucleotides line up with TRBD2. This CDR3 has 15 residues. After removal of 3 bases from V and 2 bases from J, the junction contained 10 bases not matched to a gene. Germline CDR1 is DFQATT and CDR2 is SNEGSKA (reference sequence). The CDR3 loop is CSARPGTTAAYEQYF. The CDR3 DNA sequence: TGCAGTGCTAGGCCCGGGACTACTGCAGCCTACGAGCAGTACTTC.

This clonotype was seen ten or more times. The CDR3 reads CASSYSTRERPYEQYF. The CDR3 bases are TGTGCCAGCAGTTACTCGACGCGGGAGCGACCCTACGAGCAGTACTTC. The V and J genes are TRBV6-5 and TRBJ2-7; TRBD2 matches 7 bases. The CDR3 is 16 residues long. Germline CDR1 reads MNHEY; CDR2 reads SVGAGI. J was trimmed by 2 bases and V by 0 bases; bases with no gene match: 7.

Many counts were recorded for this clonotype. V and J are TRBV28 and TRBJ1-5; TRBD1 might be the D (5 bases). V gave up 2 bases and J gave up 5 bases, with 10 bases separating them. CDR1 is MDHEN, CDR2 SYDVKM, per germline. CDR3 length: 14 amino acids. The CDR3 loop is CASSLRGAHQPQHF. The CDR3, as DNA: TGTGCCAGCAGTTTACGAGGGGCTCATCAGCCCCAGCATTTT.